The 13 T cell receptor beta chains reported below all come from one sample, sequenced in a study of long-term antiretroviral therapy in people with HIV. Sequencing used immunoSEQ v3.0 at survey level. Measured with immunoSEQ multiplex PCR; TCRdb has only the in-frame clones, and not every one. The sample includes about 7,100 clones, almost 75% seen only once; the top ten take 30%. The sequences come from unsorted PBMCs, collected 0.2 years after starting antiretroviral therapy. The source is a man between 35 and 55 years old with HIV.

The chain links TRBV5-6 to TRBJ1-4; maybe TRBD1 (5 bases). Between the trimmed V and J ends, which lost 3 bases and 8 bases, there was a span of 14 bases. The CDR3 spans 14 residues. The germline CDR1 and CDR2 sequences are SGHDT and YYEEEE. The CDR3 sequence: CASSSQGYREKLFF. As DNA, the CDR3 is TGTGCCAGCAGCTCTCAAGGGTACAGGGAAAAACTGTTTTTT.

This rearrangement joins TRBV5-4 to TRBJ2-2; D tentatively fits TRBD1 or TRBD2 (5 bases each). V lost 5 bases and J lost 0, with 17 bases in between. The CDR3 length is 17 residues. The V gene's germline CDR1 is SGHNT and CDR2 YYREEE (reference sequence). CDR3 amino acids: CASRLWGGRSNTGELFF. The CDR3 DNA follows: TGTGCCAGCAGGCTGTGGGGCGGGCGATCGAACACCGGGGAGCTGTTTTTT.

The chain carries TRBV9 and TRBJ1-1; unclear D gene. V was clipped by 0 bases and J by 6 bases, with 15 bases between them. This CDR3 region has 15 residues. The germline V gene encodes CDR1 SGDLS and CDR2 YYNGEE. DNA of the CDR3: TGTGCCAGCAGCGTAGATTTTGGTCAGGAGGCTGAAGCTTTCTTT. The encoded protein is CASSVDFGQEAEAFF.

This chain links TRBV19 with TRBJ2-2, with D uncertain. CDR1 and CDR2 (germline): LNHDA, SQIVND (reference sequence). There are 12 residues in the CDR3. The V end was cut by 1 base, the J end by 5 bases, with 2 bases between. In nucleotides, the CDR3 is TGTGCCAGTAGTATAGCAACCGGGGAGCTGTTTTTT. Its translation is CASSIATGELFF.

The chain uses TRBV29-1 and TRBJ1-6, with 10 bases aligning to TRBD1. The ends lost 7 bases at V and 7 bases at J; junction bases unmatched: 4. The CDR3 runs to 13 residues. Looked up from germline, CDR1 is SQVTM and CDR2 is ANQGSEA. CDR3 in amino acids: CSAWTGGNSPLHF. The CDR3, as DNA: TGCAGCGCGTGGACAGGGGGAAATTCACCCCTCCACTTT.

The V gene is TRBV14, the J gene TRBJ1-3, with unresolved D. CDR3 length: 15 amino acids. Trimming removed 5 bases from V and 0 bases from J, with 11 bases in between. Germline CDR1 is SGHDN and CDR2 is FVKESK. The CDR3 sequence is CASSAAGLSGNTIYF. The DNA of the CDR3 is TGTGCCAGCAGCGCGGCGGGCCTCTCTGGAAACACCATATATTTT.

This chain joins TRBV10-3 and TRBJ1-1; D not certain. The CDR3 runs 13 residues. Germline V CDR1 and CDR2: ENHRY, SYGVKD. Deletions cut 4 bases from V and 1 base from J, with 7 bases between. CDR3 in amino acids: CAISAKENTEAFF. CDR3 coding DNA: TGTGCCATCAGTGCGAAAGAGAACACTGAAGCTTTCTTT.

V gene TRBV5-5 combines with J gene TRBJ2-2; TRBD1 matches 9 bases. Germline V lookup: CDR1 SGHKS, CDR2 YYEKEE (reference sequence). The CDR3 runs to 15 residues. V was clipped by 2 bases and J by 8 bases; unmatched bases: 7. The CDR3 reads CASSLLDRGFGELFF. CDR3 coding DNA: TGTGCCAGCAGCTTACTGGACAGGGGATTTGGGGAGCTGTTTTTT.

V is TRBV29-1 and J is TRBJ2-5; the D is unclear. With 3 bases removed from V and 1 base from J, the gap between germline ends came to 3 bases. Per germline, CDR1 SQVTM and CDR2 ANQGSEA. This CDR3 region has 11 residues. Here the CDR3 DNA reads TGCAGCGTTGACGTCCAAGAGACCCAGTACTTC. It translates to CSVDVQETQYF.

This chain joins TRBV2 and TRBJ1-2; no clear D gene. Trimming cost V 1 base and J 4 bases, with 16 bases left between them. The CDR3 spans 16 residues. Germline CDR1 and CDR2: SNHLY and FYNNEI. Here the CDR3 DNA reads TGTGCCAGCAGTGAAGGTGGCCGACGGAATGCCTATGGCTACACCTTC. It specifies CASSEGGRRNAYGYTF.

The V call is TRBV6-6, the J call TRBJ1-5, with a weak D call TRBD1 (5 bases). Germline lookup yields CDR1 MNHNY and CDR2 SVGAGI (reference sequence). Trimming shortened V by 4 bases and J by 6 bases, and 16 bases separated the two germline ends. The CDR3 consists of 15 residues. CDR3 in amino acids: CASSFGGEGGQPQHF. For the CDR3, the DNA is TGTGCCAGCAGTTTTGGAGGGGAGGGAGGTCAGCCCCAGCATTTT.

Only one count was recorded for this clone. The V call is TRBV29-1, the J call TRBJ2-7, with D possibly matching TRBD1 (6 bases). The CDR3 is 13 residues long. Germline V gives CDR1 SQVTM, CDR2 ANQGSEA. Trimming removed 4 bases from V and 4 bases from J, with 14 bases in between. The CDR3 region is CSVGGWQGYEQYF. CDR3 sequence (DNA): TGCAGCGTTGGGGGATGGCAGGGGTACGAGCAGTACTTC.

This clone was seen a handful of times. The V and J genes are TRBV19 and TRBJ1-1, with D unclear. Trimming removed 6 bases at V and 7 bases at J, with 15 bases between. The CDR3 loop spans 13 amino acids. Germline V gene sequence: CDR1 LNHDA, CDR2 SQIVND (reference sequence). The DNA of the CDR3 is TGTGCCAGTAGGGTACACGAACGGGATGAAGCTTTCTTT. It is translated as CASRVHERDEAFF.